Presented here are 15 T cell receptor beta chains from one specimen sequenced in a study of blood T cell repertoires in COVID-19. Libraries were prepared by immunoSEQ multiplex PCR; TCRdb keeps only in-frame clonotypes and omits some of them. The profile shows roughly 320,000 clones, over 80% of them singletons. The sample comprised peripheral blood. All receptors come from a woman between 45 and 65 years old with COVID-19, enrolled during active disease.

The rearrangement uses TRBV4-1 and TRBJ1-2, with TRBD1 matching over 8 bases. The CDR3 spans 15 residues. V was clipped by 7 bases and J by 8 bases; unmatched bases: 15. Per germline, CDR1 MGHRA and CDR2 YSYEKL. Written as DNA, the CDR3 is TGCGCCAGCACCCCGCCCCCGGACAGGGCAGTCGGCTACACCTTC. This encodes CASTPPPDRAVGYTF.

V usage is TRBV30 and J usage is TRBJ2-1; 16 positions match TRBD2. V shed 5 bases, J shed 9 bases, and the junction held 4 bases outside the gene matches. Looked up from germline, CDR1 is GTSNPN and CDR2 is SVGIG (reference sequence). The CDR3 is 14 residues long. CDR3 DNA: TGTGCCTGGGGGGGACTAGCGGGAGGGGTTGAGCAGTTCTTC. This codes for CAWGGLAGGVEQFF.

This clone occurred a few times. The V and J genes are TRBV2 and TRBJ1-5; TRBD1 is a possible D gene (6 bases). Trimming removed 7 bases at V and 1 base at J, with 20 bases between. The CDR3 contains 17 residues. Germline CDR1 is SNHLY and CDR2 is FYNNEI. The CDR3: CASTSQATGISNQPQHF. The CDR3 coding sequence is TGTGCCAGCACCTCCCAGGCAACAGGGATAAGCAATCAGCCCCAGCATTTT.

V usage is TRBV4-3 and J usage is TRBJ2-6, with 8 bases that match TRBD1. CDR1 is LGHNA, CDR2 YSLEER, per germline. Trimming removed 0 bases from V and 0 bases from J; junction bases left unmatched: 7. The CDR3 totals 19 residues. CDR3: CASSQEGQGVYSGANVLTF. The CDR3 DNA sequence: TGCGCCAGCAGCCAAGAAGGACAGGGAGTCTACTCTGGGGCCAACGTCCTGACTTTC.

V gene TRBV7-2 combines with J gene TRBJ2-4, with 13 bases matching TRBD2. There are 19 residues in the CDR3. J lost 1 base, V lost 5 bases, and 11 bases had no gene match. The germline V gene encodes CDR1 SGHTA and CDR2 FQGNSA. The CDR3 sequence: CASSQGTSGAGSAKNIQYF. The CDR3 nucleotides are TGTGCCAGCAGCCAAGGGACTAGCGGGGCGGGTTCGGCCAAAAACATTCAGTACTTC.

This clone appeared a few times. The chain has TRBV2 and TRBJ2-3, with a tentative D call TRBD1 (6 bases). V was pared by 7 bases and J by 7 bases, with 12 bases between. The CDR3 has 12 residues. Germline V gene lookup returns CDR1 SNHLY and CDR2 FYNNEI. DNA of the CDR3: TGTGCCAGCATCAGGGGATTACATACGCAGTATTTT. Protein sequence: CASIRGLHTQYF.

The rearrangement joins TRBV11-3 to TRBJ2-5; TRBD1 agrees at 11 bases. The CDR3 has 15 amino acids. V lost 6 bases and J lost 5; bases outside the gene matches: 8. CDR1 is SGHNT, CDR2 YENEEA, per germline. CDR3 amino acids: CASSSDRGRGETQYF. CDR3 DNA sequence: TGTGCCAGCAGTTCGGACAGGGGGCGGGGTGAGACCCAGTACTTC.

This sequence joins TRBV19 and TRBJ2-1; tentatively, D is TRBD2 (5 bases). CDR1 is LNHDA and CDR2 is SQIVND in the germline V gene (reference sequence). V was shortened by 7 bases and J by 3 bases, with 16 bases between the two germline ends. The CDR3 extends over 15 amino acids. CDR3 in amino acids: CASTSNIGGYNEQFF. The CDR3 nucleotides are TGTGCCAGTACCTCCAATATTGGAGGCTACAATGAGCAGTTCTTC.

The chain has TRBV5-1 and TRBJ2-7; a weak D match, TRBD2 (5 bases). The CDR3 is 15 residues long. V lost 4 bases, J lost 2 bases, and 16 bases lay in between. Germline-derived CDR1 and CDR2 are SGHRS and YFSETQ. CDR3 sequence (DNA): TGCGCCAGCAGCAACGACCGGGGAGCCCCCTACGAGCAGTACTTC. This codes for CASSNDRGAPYEQYF.

The chain joins TRBV7-2 to TRBJ2-3; TRBD1 agrees at 7 bases. The CDR3 runs to 16 residues. With 6 bases clipped from V and 2 bases from J, the junction kept 11 bases outside the gene matches. Germline V gene lookup returns CDR1 SGHTA and CDR2 FQGNSA. CDR3 sequence (DNA): TGTGCCAGCAGGAAGGGGGCTAACCTACCCACAGATACGCAGTATTTT. It encodes CASRKGANLPTDTQYF. The full variable domain, rest sourced from reference TRBV7-2 and TRBJ2-3, is GAGVSQSPSNKVTEKGKDVELRCDPISGHTALYWYRQSLGQGLEFLIYFQGNSAPDKSGLPSDRFSAERTGGSVSTLTIQRTQQEDSAVYLCASRKGANLPTDTQYFGPGTRLTVL.

V usage is TRBV5-5 and J usage is TRBJ2-1; tentatively, D is TRBD2 (6 bases). V lost 5 bases and J lost 0, with 12 bases in between. In germline, CDR1 is SGHKS, CDR2 YYEKEE (reference sequence). This CDR3 is built from 15 residues. The CDR3 protein is CASSTEAGSYNEQFF. Written as DNA, the CDR3 is TGTGCCAGCAGTACCGAAGCGGGCTCCTACAATGAGCAGTTCTTC.

The chain recombines TRBV18 with TRBJ2-7; 7 bases map to TRBD2. The CDR3 loop spans 16 amino acids. Germline V CDR1 and CDR2: KGHSH, LQKENI. Unmatched junction bases numbered 8, after V lost 3 bases and J lost 0 bases. DNA for the CDR3: TGTGCCAGCTCACCCCCGGGGGGAGGTGGCTCCTACGAGCAGTACTTC. This encodes CASSPPGGGGSYEQYF. The full variable domain, rest sourced from reference TRBV18 and TRBJ2-7, is NAGVMQNPRHLVRRRGQEARLRCSPMKGHSHVYWYRQLPEEGLKFMVYLQKENIIDESGMPKERFSAEFPKEGPSILRIQQVVRGDSAAYFCASSPPGGGGSYEQYFGPGTRLTVT.

This chain connects TRBV27 to TRBJ1-4; a weak D match, TRBD1 (6 bases). V was clipped by 5 bases and J by 11 bases, with 21 bases between them. The CDR3 is 15 residues long. Germline CDR1 MNHEY, CDR2 SMNVEV (reference sequence). CDR3: CASSVQGFIETKLFF. In DNA form, the CDR3 reads TGTGCCAGCAGTGTTCAGGGGTTTATAGAGACGAAACTGTTTTTT. Looking up the rest from reference TRBV27 and TRBJ1-4 gives the full variable domain: EAQVTQNPRYLITVTGKKLTVTCSQNMNHEYMSWYRQDPGLGLRQIYYSMNVEVTDKGDVPEGYKVSRKEKRNFPLILESPSPNQTSLYFCASSVQGFIETKLFFGSGTQLSVL.

The chain links TRBV23-1 to TRBJ2-7; 7 bases match TRBD2. TRBV23-1 is labeled an ORF, and its function is uncertain. V lost 1 base and J lost 4; bases outside the gene matches: 7. The CDR3 is made up of 15 amino acids. In nucleotides, the CDR3 is TGCGCCAGCAGTCAATTTTGGGTCGGGAGGTACGAGCAGTACTTC. It is translated as CASSQFWVGRYEQYF.

This clone appeared a single time. The chain joins TRBV11-3 to TRBJ1-1; 7 nucleotides match TRBD1. CDR1 SGHNT and CDR2 YENEEA come from the germline V gene. CDR3 length: 14 residues. V lost 3 bases, J lost 0 bases, and 1 base stayed unmatched. The CDR3 region is CASSLGQMNTEAFF. CDR3 in DNA: TGTGCCAGCAGCTTGGGACAGATGAACACTGAAGCTTTCTTT.